These 24 T cell receptor beta chains share one sample of origin, sequenced in a study of T cells in Graves' hyperthyroidism and ophthalmopathy. Researchers amplified the TCR beta CDR3 regions from RNA transcripts. Using the HTBI primer set, a first-round RT-PCR was run on the TCR CDR3. TCRdb ran MiXCR on the multiplex PCR reads and lists one entry per CDR3 protein. The sample includes hundreds of thousands of distinct CDR3 sequences, around 13% of them seen just once. What was sequenced was blood. Source of these receptors: a woman aged 30 to 39 with Graves' hyperthyroidism that later progressed to Graves' ophthalmopathy.

This clonotype was counted ten times or more. The V gene is TRBV10-2, the J gene TRBJ2-7; D might be TRBD2 (6 bases). The V and J ends lost 8 bases and 2 bases respectively, with 22 bases between them. Germline assignment: CDR1 WSHSY and CDR2 SAAADI. The CDR3 loop spans 16 amino acids. The DNA for the CDR3 is TGCGCCAGCGTAAGTGATATGCGGGATACCACCTACGAGCAGTACTTC. Protein: CASVSDMRDTTYEQYF.

This clonotype was counted at least ten times. CDR3 residues: CASSLWDRVETGYTF. The CDR3, as DNA: TGTGCCAGCAGTTTATGGGACAGGGTTGAGACTGGCTACACCTTC. This rearrangement joins TRBV12-3 or TRBV12-4 to TRBJ1-2; TRBD1 matches 9 bases. Trimming removed 2 bases from V and 7 bases from J; junction bases left unmatched: 8. This CDR3 comprises 15 residues.

This clonotype came up a few times. The V call is TRBV7-9, the J call TRBJ2-7, with D possibly being TRBD2 (6 bases). The CDR3 spans 14 residues. Per the germline V gene, CDR1 is SEHNR and CDR2 is FQNEAQ (reference sequence). V was trimmed by 5 bases and J by 6 bases, leaving 17 bases between them. The CDR3, as DNA: TGTGCCAGCAGCCGAGTTGATGGGGGAGGCGAGCAGTACTTC. As protein: CASSRVDGGGEQYF.

This clonotype showed up many times. The rearrangement joins TRBV30 to TRBJ2-7; 12 nucleotides line up with TRBD2. Trimming removed 5 bases from V and 2 bases from J; junction bases left unmatched: 7. The CDR3 totals 15 residues. Germline CDR1 GTSNPN, CDR2 SVGIG (reference sequence). For the CDR3, the DNA is TGTGCCTGGTCATACCTAGCGGGAGGGCCCTACGAGCAGTACTTC. Protein: CAWSYLAGGPYEQYF.

Only a few counts were recorded for this clonotype. The V and J genes are TRBV20-1 and TRBJ1-4; TRBD1 might be the D (6 bases). The CDR3 has 19 residues. V was shortened by 2 bases and J by 3 bases, with 25 bases between the two germline ends. Germline V gene lookup returns CDR1 DFQATT and CDR2 SNEGSKA (reference sequence). The CDR3 sequence: CSARSQKRPQGAANEKLFF. The CDR3 DNA reads TGCAGTGCTAGATCCCAAAAACGTCCACAGGGTGCGGCTAATGAAAAACTGTTTTTT.

In this sample, this clonotype turned up many times. The V and J genes are TRBV5-1 and TRBJ2-1, with 13 bases that match TRBD2. Germline V gives CDR1 SGHRS, CDR2 YFSETQ. The CDR3 has 14 residues. Trimming took 4 bases from V and 9 from J; bases not matched to a gene: 4. CDR3 DNA sequence: TGCGCCAGCAGCCGGACTAGCGGGAGCAGTGAGCAGTTCTTC. It yields the protein CASSRTSGSSEQFF. The complete variable domain, with remaining parts taken from reference TRBV5-1 and TRBJ2-1, reads KAGVTQTPRYLIKTRGQQVTLSCSPISGHRSVSWYQQTPGQGLQFLFEYFSETQRNKGNFPGRFSGRQFSNSRSEMNVSTLELGDSALYLCASSRTSGSSEQFFGPGTRLTVL.

The chain employs TRBV14 and TRBJ2-7; 11 nucleotides align to TRBD2. This CDR3 is 15 amino acids long. Unmatched junction bases numbered 13, after V lost 6 bases and J lost 9 bases. Germline V gene lookup returns CDR1 SGHDN and CDR2 FVKESK. CDR3 sequence (DNA): TGTGCCAGCAGTTTCGCCGGGACTAGCGGCTCCATGCAGTACTTC. It yields the protein CASSFAGTSGSMQYF.

Many counts were recorded for this clonotype. The chain employs TRBV7-9 and TRBJ1-1, with D possibly TRBD1 on 6 matching bases. Germline assignment: CDR1 SEHNR and CDR2 FQNEAQ (reference sequence). The CDR3 runs to 14 residues. V lost 4 bases, J lost 5 bases, and 14 bases lay in between. CDR3 sequence: CASSSGTLGTEAFF. CDR3 in DNA: TGTGCCAGCAGCTCGGGGACACTCGGAACTGAAGCTTTCTTT.

Ten or more counts support this clonotype. The CDR3: CAWSVRNGELFF. CDR3 nucleotide sequence: TGTGCCTGGAGTGTCAGAAACGGGGAGCTGTTTTTT. The chain has TRBV30 and TRBJ2-2; no firm D call. Germline V gene data show CDR1 as GTSNPN and CDR2 as SVGIG (reference sequence). Trimming removed 0 bases from V and 7 bases from J, with 6 bases in between. The CDR3 has 12 amino acids.

This clonotype was picked up a small number of times. The rearrangement uses TRBV19 and TRBJ1-5; D not resolved. Germline V lookup: CDR1 LNHDA, CDR2 SQIVND (reference sequence). The CDR3 consists of 14 residues. Trimming removed 4 bases at V and 3 bases at J, with 10 bases between. The CDR3 DNA reads as TGTGCCAGTAGTAAGTTAACAGACAATCAGCCCCAGCATTTT. Protein sequence: CASSKLTDNQPQHF.

V is TRBV2 and J is TRBJ2-1; D not resolved. V was pared by 1 base and J by 3 bases, with 10 bases between. The CDR3 sequence is 15 residues long. Germline-derived CDR1 and CDR2 are SNHLY and FYNNEI. The CDR3 sequence is CASSEGTRLYNEQFF. In nucleotides, the CDR3 is TGTGCCAGCAGTGAAGGGACGCGACTCTACAATGAGCAGTTCTTC. The entire variable domain, with the rest obtained from reference TRBV2 and TRBJ2-1, is as follows: EPEVTQTPSHQVTQMGQEVILRCVPISNHLYFYWYRQILGQKVEFLVSFYNNEISEKSEIFDDQFSVERPDGSNFTLKIRSTKLEDSAMYFCASSEGTRLYNEQFFGPGTRLTVL.

This clonotype was seen more than once but under ten times. CDR3 sequence: CASSPGAGKTYEQYF. The CDR3 DNA follows: TGTGCCAGCAGCCCGGGGGCAGGGAAAACCTACGAGCAGTACTTC. V gene TRBV7-6 combines with J gene TRBJ2-7; D may correspond to TRBD1 or TRBD2 (6 bases each). This CDR3 is 15 amino acids long. V was clipped by 5 bases and J by 2 bases, with 16 bases between them. From germline, CDR1 is SGHVS and CDR2 FNYEAQ.

The table lists this clonotype with many counts. This chain joins TRBV18 and TRBJ1-1; D is undetermined. The CDR3 runs 13 residues. V was clipped by 3 bases and J by 4 bases, with 9 bases between them. Per the germline V gene, CDR1 is KGHSH and CDR2 is LQKENI. The CDR3 DNA reads as TGTGCCAGCTCACCTGGGCTTGGCACTGAAGCTTTCTTT. Protein sequence: CASSPGLGTEAFF.

This clonotype was seen ten or more times. This rearrangement joins TRBV15 to TRBJ1-5; the D gene is possibly TRBD1 (6 bases). V lost 0 bases, J lost 6 bases, and 15 bases lay in between. The CDR3 runs to 16 residues. CDR1 LNHNV and CDR2 YYDKDF come from the germline V gene (reference sequence). The CDR3 nucleotides read TGTGCCACCAGCAGAGATCACTTGGGGGCGGGTCAGCCCCAGCATTTT. The encoded protein is CATSRDHLGAGQPQHF.

This clonotype was observed at least ten times. The chain recombines TRBV7-2 with TRBJ2-1; the D is unclear. Per the germline V gene, CDR1 is SGHTA and CDR2 is FQGNSA. CDR3 size: 12 residues. V lost 4 bases and J 3 bases, leaving 4 bases between the germline ends. The CDR3 region has the DNA TGTGCCAGCAGCTACGACTACAATGAGCAGTTCTTC. Translated, it gives CASSYDYNEQFF.

The V call is TRBV19, the J call TRBJ2-1; 9 bases are a match to TRBD2. The germline gives CDR1 LNHDA, CDR2 SQIVND (reference sequence). Trimming cost V 2 bases and J 9 bases; bases outside gene matches: 8. The CDR3 totals 15 residues. The CDR3 spells CASSIQGSGSGEQFF. Here the CDR3 DNA reads TGTGCCAGTAGTATACAAGGTAGCGGGAGTGGTGAGCAGTTCTTC.

This clonotype was observed many times. This chain uses TRBV6-1 with TRBJ2-7, with 9 bases that match TRBD1. The CDR3 extends over 14 amino acids. CDR1 MNHNS and CDR2 SASEGT come from the germline V gene. V lost 8 bases and J lost 3; bases outside the gene matches: 8. The CDR3: CASYKGTGLYEQYF. CDR3 bases: TGTGCCAGCTACAAAGGGACAGGGCTCTACGAGCAGTACTTC.

V usage is TRBV28 and J usage is TRBJ2-7; D gene ambiguous. Germline V gene lookup returns CDR1 MDHEN and CDR2 SYDVKM. The CDR3 loop spans 14 amino acids. The V and J ends lost 4 bases and 5 bases respectively, with 15 bases between them. The DNA of the CDR3 is TGTGCCAGCAGTTCTTCTTCTTTGGCCCACGAGCAGTACTTC. Translated: CASSSSSLAHEQYF.

In this sample, this clonotype turned up many times. This chain joins TRBV15 and TRBJ1-5; TRBD1 is a possible D gene (5 bases). This CDR3 is built from 13 residues. The V end lost 10 bases, the J end lost 5 bases, and 15 bases lay between the germline ends. Germline CDR1 is LNHNV and CDR2 is YYDKDF (reference sequence). The CDR3 loop reads CASKSGRYQPQHF. CDR3 DNA sequence: TGTGCCAGCAAGTCAGGGCGCTATCAGCCCCAGCATTTT.

To note about this clonotype: A read error is possible here, since a much larger clone lies one base away. Without the conserved terminal phenylalanine or tryptophan, this CDR3 likely stems from a read error. This sequence joins TRBV27 and TRBJ1-2; D is ambiguous. The CDR3 consists of 11 residues. Germline V CDR1 and CDR2: MNHEY, SMNVEV (reference sequence). Between the trimmed V and J ends, which lost 10 bases and 3 bases, there was a span of 9 bases. This chain's CDR3 is CATWTDYGYTL. CDR3 bases: TGTGCCACCTGGACGGACTATGGCTACACCCTC.

This clonotype has ten or more counts. The chain has TRBV3-1 and TRBJ1-5; D call uncertain. CDR1 LGHDT and CDR2 YNNKEL come from the germline V gene (reference sequence). The CDR3 is 16 amino acids. V dropped 0 bases and J dropped 6 bases, with 15 bases sitting between them. CDR3 sequence: CASSQEGRFSGQPQHF. The DNA for the CDR3 is TGTGCCAGCAGCCAAGAGGGTAGGTTCTCTGGTCAGCCCCAGCATTTT.

Many counts were recorded for this clonotype. This chain joins TRBV6-1 and TRBJ1-1; a possible D gene is TRBD1 (5 bases). V lost 4 bases and J lost 3, with 12 bases in between. Germline V lookup: CDR1 MNHNS, CDR2 SASEGT. The CDR3 length is 14 residues. The CDR3 is CASSGRVRDTEAFF. In DNA form, the CDR3 reads TGTGCCAGCAGTGGCAGGGTAAGGGACACTGAAGCTTTCTTT.

In the case of this clonotype: Mismatch with germline at one junction end may stem from a read error. This sequence joins TRBV27 and TRBJ2-7, with D unresolved. Germline-derived CDR1 and CDR2 are MNHEY and SMNVEV (reference sequence). This CDR3 has 11 residues. DNA of the CDR3: TGTGCCAGCAGTATCAGACACGAGCATTACTTC. Encoded protein: CASSIRHEHYF.

The table lists this clonotype with many counts. The rearrangement uses TRBV6-1 and TRBJ2-1, with TRBD2 identical over 12 bases. The CDR3 covers 16 residues. J gave up 5 bases and V 5 bases, and 7 bases lay outside the gene matches. Germline lookup yields CDR1 MNHNS and CDR2 SASEGT. The CDR3 region is CASSRLAGATHNEQFF. CDR3 in DNA: TGTGCCAGCAGTAGACTAGCGGGAGCCACCCACAATGAGCAGTTCTTC.